The clone carrying this T cell receptor beta chain came up many times. Time point: pre-sensitization, week 0. The treatment was: therapeutic diphenylcyclopropenone sensitization with weekly scalp DPC. It was unfractionated whole blood from which total RNA was extracted. This specimen comes from a study of human T cells and chemical hapten exposure. Whole-study context: Once 0.01% DPC had been applied to the upper back by patch test, readings were taken at 6 days.

TCRdb re-called the RACE reads with MiXCR, one entry per CDR3 protein. The table lists 250,000 or so distinct CDR3 sequences, over 8% of them singletons. Trimming removed 6 bases at V and 5 bases at J, with 4 bases between. The CDR3 has 11 residues. This TCR was sampled from a woman between 40 and 55 years old with alopecia areata. Some clones in this sample may be carry-over from other donors' samples. The starting material was whole blood, obtained in connection with sensitization to the hapten diphenylcyclopropenone (DPC). The chain links TRBV12-3 or TRBV12-4 to TRBJ2-2; D not certain. This chain's CDR3 is CASSRTGELFF. The CDR3 nucleotides are TGTGCCAGCAGCCGAACCGGGGAGCTGTTTTTT.